This TCR beta chain was captured by sequencing in a study of blood T cells in healthy people across ages. Regarding this clonotype: What it binds is not known.

Regarding the study as a whole: Higher diversity, along with more naive CD4+ cells, distinguished long-lived donors from aged donors.

Using a J-beta primer mix together with a sample-barcoded 5' primer, a second PCR was run for about 7 to 12 cycles. Every cDNA molecule carried a tag from a template-switch adaptor bearing 12 random nucleotides. TCRdb re-analysed the 5' RACE reads in MiXCR, keeping a single row per CDR3 protein. The table records about 1,400,000 distinct CDR3 sequences, roughly 40% of them present only once. The sequence came from a woman aged 18-29 years in good health. Material for sequencing was blood.

In nucleotides, the CDR3 is TGTGCCAGTCGGTCGACCATGACAGGGGCGGATGAGCAGTTCTTC. Protein product: CASRSTMTGADEQFF. The gene calls are TRBV21-1 and TRBJ2-1; the tabulated D call, TRBD1, remains unverified against the DNA. TRBV21-1 is termed a pseudogene. The CDR3 is 15 residues long.